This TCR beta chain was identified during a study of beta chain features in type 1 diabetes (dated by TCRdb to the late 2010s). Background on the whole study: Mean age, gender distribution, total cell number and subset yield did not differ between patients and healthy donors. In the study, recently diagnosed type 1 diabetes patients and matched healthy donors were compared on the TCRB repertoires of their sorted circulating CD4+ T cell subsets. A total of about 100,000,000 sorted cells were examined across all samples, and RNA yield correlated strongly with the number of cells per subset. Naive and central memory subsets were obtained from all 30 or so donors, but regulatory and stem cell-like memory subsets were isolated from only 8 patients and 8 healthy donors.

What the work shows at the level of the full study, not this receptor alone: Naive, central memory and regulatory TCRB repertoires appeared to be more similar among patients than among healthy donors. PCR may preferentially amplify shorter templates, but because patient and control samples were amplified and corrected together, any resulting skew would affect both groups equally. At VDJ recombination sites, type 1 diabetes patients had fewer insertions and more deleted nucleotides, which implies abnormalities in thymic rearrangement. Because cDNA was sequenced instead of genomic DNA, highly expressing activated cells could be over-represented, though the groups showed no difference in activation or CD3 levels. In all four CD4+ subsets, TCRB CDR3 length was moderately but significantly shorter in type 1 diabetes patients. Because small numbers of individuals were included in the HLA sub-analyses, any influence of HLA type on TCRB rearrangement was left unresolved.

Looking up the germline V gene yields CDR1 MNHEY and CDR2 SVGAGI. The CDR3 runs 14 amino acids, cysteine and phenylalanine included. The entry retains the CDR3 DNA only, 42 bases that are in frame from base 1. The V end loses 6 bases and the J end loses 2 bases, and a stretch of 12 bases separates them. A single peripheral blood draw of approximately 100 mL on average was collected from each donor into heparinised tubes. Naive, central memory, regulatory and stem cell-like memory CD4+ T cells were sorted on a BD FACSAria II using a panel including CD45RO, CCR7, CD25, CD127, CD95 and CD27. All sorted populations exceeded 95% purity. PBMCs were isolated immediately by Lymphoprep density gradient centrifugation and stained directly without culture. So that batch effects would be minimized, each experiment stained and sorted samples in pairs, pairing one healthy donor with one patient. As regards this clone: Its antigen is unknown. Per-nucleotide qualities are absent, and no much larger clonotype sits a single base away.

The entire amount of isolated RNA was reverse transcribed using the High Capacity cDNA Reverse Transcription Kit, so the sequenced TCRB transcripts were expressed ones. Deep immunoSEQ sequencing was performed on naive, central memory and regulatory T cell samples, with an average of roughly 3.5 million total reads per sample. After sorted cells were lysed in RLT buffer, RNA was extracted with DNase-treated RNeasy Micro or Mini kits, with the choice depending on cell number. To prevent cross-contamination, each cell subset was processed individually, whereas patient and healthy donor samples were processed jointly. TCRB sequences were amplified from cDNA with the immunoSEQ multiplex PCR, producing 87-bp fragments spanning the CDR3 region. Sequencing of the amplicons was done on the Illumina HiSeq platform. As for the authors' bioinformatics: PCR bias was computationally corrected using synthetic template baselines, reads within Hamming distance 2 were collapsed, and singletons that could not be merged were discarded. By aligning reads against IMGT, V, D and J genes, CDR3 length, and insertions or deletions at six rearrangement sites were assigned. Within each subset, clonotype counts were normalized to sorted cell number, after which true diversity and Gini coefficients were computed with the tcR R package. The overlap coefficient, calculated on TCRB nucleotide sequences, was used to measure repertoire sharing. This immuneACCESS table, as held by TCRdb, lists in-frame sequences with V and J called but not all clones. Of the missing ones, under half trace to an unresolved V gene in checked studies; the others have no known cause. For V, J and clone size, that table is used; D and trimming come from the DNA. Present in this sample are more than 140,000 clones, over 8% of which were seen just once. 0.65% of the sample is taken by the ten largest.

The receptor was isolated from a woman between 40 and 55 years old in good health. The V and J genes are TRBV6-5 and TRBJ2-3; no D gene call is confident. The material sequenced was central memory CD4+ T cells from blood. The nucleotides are TGTGCCAGCAGACCGAGGAGATACACAGATACGCAGTATTTT. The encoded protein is CASRPRRYTDTQYF.